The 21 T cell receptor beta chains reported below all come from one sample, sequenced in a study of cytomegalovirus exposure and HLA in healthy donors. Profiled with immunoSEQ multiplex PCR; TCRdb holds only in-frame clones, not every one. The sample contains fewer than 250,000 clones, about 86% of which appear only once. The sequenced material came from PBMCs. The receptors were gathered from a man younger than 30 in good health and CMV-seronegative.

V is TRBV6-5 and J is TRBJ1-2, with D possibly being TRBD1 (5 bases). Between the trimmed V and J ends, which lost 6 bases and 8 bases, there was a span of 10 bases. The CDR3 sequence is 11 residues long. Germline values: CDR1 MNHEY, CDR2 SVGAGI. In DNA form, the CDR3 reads TGTGCCAGCAGCCCAGGGTTGGGCTACACCTTC. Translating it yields CASSPGLGYTF.

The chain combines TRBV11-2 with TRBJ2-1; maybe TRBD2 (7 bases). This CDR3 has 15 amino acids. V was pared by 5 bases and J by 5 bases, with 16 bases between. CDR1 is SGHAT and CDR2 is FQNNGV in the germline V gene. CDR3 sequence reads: CASSTVRGGHNEQFF. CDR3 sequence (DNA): TGTGCCAGCAGCACGGTTAGGGGGGGACACAATGAGCAGTTCTTC.

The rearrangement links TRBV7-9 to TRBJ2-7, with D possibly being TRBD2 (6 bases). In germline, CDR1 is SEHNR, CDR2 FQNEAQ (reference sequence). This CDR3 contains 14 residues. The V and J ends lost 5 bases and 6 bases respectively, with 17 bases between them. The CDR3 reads CASSPRGGLGEQYF. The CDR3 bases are TGTGCCAGCAGCCCAAGAGGAGGGTTGGGCGAGCAGTACTTC.

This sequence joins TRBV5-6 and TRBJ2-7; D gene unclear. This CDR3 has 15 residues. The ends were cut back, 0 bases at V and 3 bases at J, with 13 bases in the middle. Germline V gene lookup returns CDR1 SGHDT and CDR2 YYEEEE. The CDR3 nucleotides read TGTGCCAGCAGCTTGGGGGTGGCGGTCGGCTACGAGCAGTACTTC. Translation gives CASSLGVAVGYEQYF.

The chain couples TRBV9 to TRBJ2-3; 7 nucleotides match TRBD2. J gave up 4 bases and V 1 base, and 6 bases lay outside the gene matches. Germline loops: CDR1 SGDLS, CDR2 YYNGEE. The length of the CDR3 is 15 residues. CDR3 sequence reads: CASSVIGEGSDTQYF. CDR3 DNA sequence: TGTGCCAGCAGCGTAATTGGGGAGGGGTCAGATACGCAGTATTTT.

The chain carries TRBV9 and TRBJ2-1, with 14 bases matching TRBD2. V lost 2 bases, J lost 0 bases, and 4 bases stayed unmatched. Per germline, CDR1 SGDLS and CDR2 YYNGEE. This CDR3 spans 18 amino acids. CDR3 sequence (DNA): TGTGCCAGCAGCGTGGGGACTAGCGGGAGTCCCTCCTACAATGAGCAGTTCTTC. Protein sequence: CASSVGTSGSPSYNEQFF.

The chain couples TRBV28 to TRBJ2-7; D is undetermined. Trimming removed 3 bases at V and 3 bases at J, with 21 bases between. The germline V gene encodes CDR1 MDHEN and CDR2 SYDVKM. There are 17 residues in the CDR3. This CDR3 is CASSFDHRQAGNYEQYF. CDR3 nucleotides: TGTGCCAGCAGTTTTGACCACCGACAAGCCGGAAACTACGAGCAGTACTTC.

The CDR3: CASSDNGGGKGYEQYF. In nucleotides, the CDR3 is TGTGCCAGCAGTGACAACGGCGGGGGCAAGGGCTACGAGCAGTACTTC. The V gene is TRBV6-4, the J gene TRBJ2-7; TRBD2 might be the D (7 bases). Germline assignment: CDR1 MRHNA and CDR2 SNTAGT. This CDR3 has 16 residues. V was shortened by 2 bases and J by 3 bases, with 17 bases between the two germline ends.

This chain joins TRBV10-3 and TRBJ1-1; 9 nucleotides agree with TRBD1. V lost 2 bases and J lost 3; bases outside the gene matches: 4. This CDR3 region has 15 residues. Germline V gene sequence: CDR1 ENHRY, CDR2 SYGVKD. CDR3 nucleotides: TGTGCCATCAGTGAGGGGACAGGGAAAGACACTGAAGCTTTCTTT. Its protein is CAISEGTGKDTEAFF.

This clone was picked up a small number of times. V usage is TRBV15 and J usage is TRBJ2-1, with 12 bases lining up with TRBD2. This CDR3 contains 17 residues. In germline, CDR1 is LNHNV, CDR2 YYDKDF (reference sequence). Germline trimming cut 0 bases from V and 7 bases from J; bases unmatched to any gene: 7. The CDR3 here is CATSRDWRGLAGNEQFF. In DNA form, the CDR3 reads TGTGCCACCAGCAGAGATTGGCGGGGACTAGCGGGTAATGAGCAGTTCTTC.

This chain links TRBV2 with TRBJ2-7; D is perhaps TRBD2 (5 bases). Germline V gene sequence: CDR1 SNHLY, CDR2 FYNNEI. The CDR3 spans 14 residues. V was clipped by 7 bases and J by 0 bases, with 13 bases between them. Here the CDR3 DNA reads TGTGCCAGCATGGAGGACGCACTCTCCTACGAGCAGTACTTC. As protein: CASMEDALSYEQYF.

CDR3 loop: CASSPTSGTGELFF. CDR3 DNA sequence: TGTGCCAGCAGCCCAACTAGCGGCACCGGGGAGCTGTTTTTT. The chain recombines TRBV7-9 with TRBJ2-2; 8 bases map to TRBD2. This CDR3 spans 14 amino acids. CDR1 is SEHNR, CDR2 FQNEAQ, per germline (reference sequence). J gave up 4 bases and V 5 bases, and 3 bases lay outside the gene matches.

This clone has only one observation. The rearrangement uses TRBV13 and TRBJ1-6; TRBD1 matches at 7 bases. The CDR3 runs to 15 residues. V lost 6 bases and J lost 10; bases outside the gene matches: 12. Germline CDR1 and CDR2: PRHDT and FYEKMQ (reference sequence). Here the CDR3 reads CASRIYGTDISPLHF. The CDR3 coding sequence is TGTGCCAGCAGAATTTACGGGACAGATATCTCACCCCTCCACTTT.

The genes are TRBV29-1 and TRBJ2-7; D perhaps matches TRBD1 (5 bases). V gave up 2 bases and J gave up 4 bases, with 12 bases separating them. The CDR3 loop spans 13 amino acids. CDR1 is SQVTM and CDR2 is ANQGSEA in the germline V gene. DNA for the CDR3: TGCAGCGTTGAACCACTGGGGCCTTACGAGCAGTACTTC. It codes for CSVEPLGPYEQYF.

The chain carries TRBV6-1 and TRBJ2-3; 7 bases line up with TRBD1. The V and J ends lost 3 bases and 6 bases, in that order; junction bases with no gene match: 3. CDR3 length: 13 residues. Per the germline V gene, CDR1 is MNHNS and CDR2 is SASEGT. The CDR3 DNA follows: TGTGCCAGCAGTGATGACAGGGCGGATACGCAGTATTTT. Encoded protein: CASSDDRADTQYF.

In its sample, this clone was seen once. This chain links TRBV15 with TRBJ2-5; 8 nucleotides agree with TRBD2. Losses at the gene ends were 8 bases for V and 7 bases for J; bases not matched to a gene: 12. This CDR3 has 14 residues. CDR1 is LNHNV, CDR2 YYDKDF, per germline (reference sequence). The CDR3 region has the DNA TGTGCCACCGCCGAGCGAGCGGGGGTTCGGACCCAGTACTTC. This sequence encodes CATAERAGVRTQYF. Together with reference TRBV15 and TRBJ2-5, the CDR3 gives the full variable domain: DAMVIQNPRYQVTQFGKPVTLSCSQTLNHNVMYWYQQKSSQAPKLLFHYYDKDFNNEADTPDNFQSRRPNTSFCFLDIRSPGLGDTAMYLCATAERAGVRTQYFGPGTRLLVL.

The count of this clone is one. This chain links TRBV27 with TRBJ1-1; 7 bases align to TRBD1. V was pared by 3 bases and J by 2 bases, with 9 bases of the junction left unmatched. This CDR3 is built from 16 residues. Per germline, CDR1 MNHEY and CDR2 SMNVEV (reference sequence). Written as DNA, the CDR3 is TGTGCCAGCAGTTTTAGGTCAGGGGGAGCTAACACTGAAGCTTTCTTT. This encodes CASSFRSGGANTEAFF.

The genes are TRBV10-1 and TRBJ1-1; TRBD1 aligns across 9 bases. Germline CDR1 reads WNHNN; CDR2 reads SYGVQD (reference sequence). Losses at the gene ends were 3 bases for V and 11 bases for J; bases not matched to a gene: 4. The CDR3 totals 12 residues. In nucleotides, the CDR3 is TGCGCCAGCAGTGAATCAGGACAGGGGGCTTTCTTT. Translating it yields CASSESGQGAFF.

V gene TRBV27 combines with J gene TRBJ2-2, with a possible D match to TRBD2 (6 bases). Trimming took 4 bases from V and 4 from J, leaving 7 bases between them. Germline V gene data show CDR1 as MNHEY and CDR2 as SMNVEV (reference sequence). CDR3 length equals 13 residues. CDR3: CASSSGVTGELFF. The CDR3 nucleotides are TGTGCCAGCAGTTCGGGGGTCACCGGGGAGCTGTTTTTT.

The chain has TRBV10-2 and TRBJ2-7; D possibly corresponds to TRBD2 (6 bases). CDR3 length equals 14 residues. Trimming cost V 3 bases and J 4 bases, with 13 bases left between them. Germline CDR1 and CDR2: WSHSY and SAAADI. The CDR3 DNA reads TGCGCCAGCAGTGAAACTGTCCGGGAGTACGAGCAGTACTTC. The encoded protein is CASSETVREYEQYF.

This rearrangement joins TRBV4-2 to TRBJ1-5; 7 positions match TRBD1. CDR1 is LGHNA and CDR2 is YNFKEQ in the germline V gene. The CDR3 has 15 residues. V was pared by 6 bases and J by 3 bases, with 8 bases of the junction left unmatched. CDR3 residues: CASSHGTDLNQPQHF. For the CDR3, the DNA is TGTGCCAGCAGTCACGGGACAGACCTCAATCAGCCCCAGCATTTT.